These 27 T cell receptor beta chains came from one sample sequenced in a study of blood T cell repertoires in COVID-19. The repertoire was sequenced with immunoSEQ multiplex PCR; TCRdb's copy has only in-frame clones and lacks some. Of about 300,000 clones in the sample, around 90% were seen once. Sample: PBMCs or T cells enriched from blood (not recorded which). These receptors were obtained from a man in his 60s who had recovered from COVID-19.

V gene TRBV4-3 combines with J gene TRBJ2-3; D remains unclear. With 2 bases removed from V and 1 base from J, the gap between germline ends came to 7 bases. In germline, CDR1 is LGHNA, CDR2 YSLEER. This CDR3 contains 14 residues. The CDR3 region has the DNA TGCGCCAGCAGCCAAATGGTAGGCACAGATACGCAGTATTTT. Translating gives CASSQMVGTDTQYF.

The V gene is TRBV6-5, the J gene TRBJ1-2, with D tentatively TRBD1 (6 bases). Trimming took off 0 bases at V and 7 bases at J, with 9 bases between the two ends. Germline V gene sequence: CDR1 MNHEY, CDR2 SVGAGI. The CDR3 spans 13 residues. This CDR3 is CASSYSPRGGYTF. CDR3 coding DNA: TGTGCCAGCAGTTACTCACCCAGGGGTGGCTACACCTTC.

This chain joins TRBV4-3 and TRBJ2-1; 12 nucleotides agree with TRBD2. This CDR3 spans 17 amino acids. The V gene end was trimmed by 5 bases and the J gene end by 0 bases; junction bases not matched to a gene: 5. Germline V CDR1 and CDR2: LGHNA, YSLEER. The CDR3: CASSNRTSGNSYNEQFF. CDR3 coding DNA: TGCGCCAGCAGCAACCGGACTAGCGGGAACTCCTACAATGAGCAGTTCTTC.

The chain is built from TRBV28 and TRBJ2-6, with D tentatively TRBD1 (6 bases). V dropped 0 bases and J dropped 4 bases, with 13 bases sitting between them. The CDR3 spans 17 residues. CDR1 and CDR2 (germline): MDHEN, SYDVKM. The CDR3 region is CASSLWAGDSGANVLTF. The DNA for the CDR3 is TGTGCCAGCAGTTTATGGGCAGGGGATTCCGGGGCCAACGTCCTGACTTTC.

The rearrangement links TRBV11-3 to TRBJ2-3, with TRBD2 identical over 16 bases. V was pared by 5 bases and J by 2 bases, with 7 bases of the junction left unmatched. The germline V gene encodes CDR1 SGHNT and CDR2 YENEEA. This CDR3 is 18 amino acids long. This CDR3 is CASSPGTSGRGATDTQYF. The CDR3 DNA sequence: TGTGCCAGCAGCCCCGGGACTAGCGGGAGGGGGGCCACAGATACGCAGTATTTT. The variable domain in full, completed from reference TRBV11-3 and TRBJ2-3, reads EAGVVQSPRYKIIEKKQPVAFWCNPISGHNTLYWYLQNLGQGPELLIRYENEEAVDDSQLPKDRFSAERLKGVDSTLKIQPAELGDSAVYLCASSPGTSGRGATDTQYFGPGTRLTVL.

CDR3 in amino acids: CASSLAASGRMDTQYF. The CDR3 DNA follows: TGTGCCAGCAGCTTGGCTGCTAGCGGGAGGATGGATACGCAGTATTTT. The chain uses TRBV5-6 and TRBJ2-3; 11 nucleotides match TRBD2. The J segment lost 6 bases and the V segment lost 0 bases, leaving 6 bases of the junction unmatched. The CDR3 loop spans 16 amino acids. The germline gives CDR1 SGHDT, CDR2 YYEEEE.

CDR3 sequence reads: CATSDPTSGTGADTQYF. The CDR3 DNA follows: TGTGCCACCAGTGACCCTACTAGCGGGACGGGCGCAGATACGCAGTATTTT. The chain carries TRBV24-1 and TRBJ2-3; the match to TRBD2 covers 10 bases. V shed 4 bases and J 4 bases; nucleotides not matched to a gene: 10. Germline CDR1 reads KGHDR; CDR2 reads SFDVKD. The CDR3 loop spans 17 amino acids.

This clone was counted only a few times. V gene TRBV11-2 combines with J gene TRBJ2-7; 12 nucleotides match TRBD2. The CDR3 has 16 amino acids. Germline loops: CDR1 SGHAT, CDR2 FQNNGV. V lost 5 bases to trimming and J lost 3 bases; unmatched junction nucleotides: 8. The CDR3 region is CASSRLAGVTFYEQYF. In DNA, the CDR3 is TGTGCCAGCAGCCGACTAGCGGGGGTCACTTTCTACGAGCAGTACTTC.

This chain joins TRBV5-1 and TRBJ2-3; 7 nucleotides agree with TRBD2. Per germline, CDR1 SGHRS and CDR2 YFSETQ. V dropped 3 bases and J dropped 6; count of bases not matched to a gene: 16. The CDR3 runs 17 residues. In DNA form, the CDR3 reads TGCGCCAGCAGCTCCGGTTTTGAGGGAGGGCCGGGGGATACGCAGTATTTT. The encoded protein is CASSSGFEGGPGDTQYF.

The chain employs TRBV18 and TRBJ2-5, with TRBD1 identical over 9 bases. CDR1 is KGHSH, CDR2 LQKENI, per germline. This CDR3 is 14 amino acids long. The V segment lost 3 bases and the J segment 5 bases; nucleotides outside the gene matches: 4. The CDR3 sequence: CASSPGQGGETQYF. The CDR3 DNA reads TGTGCCAGCTCACCGGGACAGGGTGGCGAGACCCAGTACTTC.

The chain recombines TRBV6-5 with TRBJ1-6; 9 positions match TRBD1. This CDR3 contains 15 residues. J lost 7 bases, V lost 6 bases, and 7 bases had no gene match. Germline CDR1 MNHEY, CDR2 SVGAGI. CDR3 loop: CASSRTGASNSPLHF. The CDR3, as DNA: TGTGCCAGCAGCCGGACAGGGGCCTCAAATTCACCCCTCCACTTT.

The CDR3 is CSVVLDRDWGNTIYF. The CDR3 nucleotides read TGCAGCGTTGTTCTGGACAGGGACTGGGGAAACACCATATATTTT. The chain employs TRBV29-1 and TRBJ1-3; TRBD1 matches at 8 bases. V lost 4 bases to trimming and J lost 4 bases; unmatched junction nucleotides: 9. CDR1 is SQVTM and CDR2 is ANQGSEA in the germline V gene. This CDR3 has 15 amino acids.

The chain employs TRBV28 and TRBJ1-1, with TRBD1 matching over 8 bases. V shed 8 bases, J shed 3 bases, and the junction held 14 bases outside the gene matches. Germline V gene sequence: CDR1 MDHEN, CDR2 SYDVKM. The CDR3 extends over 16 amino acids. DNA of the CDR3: TGTGCCAGCGACCCTCCAGGGGGCCGTGAAGACACTGAAGCTTTCTTT. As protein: CASDPPGGREDTEAFF.

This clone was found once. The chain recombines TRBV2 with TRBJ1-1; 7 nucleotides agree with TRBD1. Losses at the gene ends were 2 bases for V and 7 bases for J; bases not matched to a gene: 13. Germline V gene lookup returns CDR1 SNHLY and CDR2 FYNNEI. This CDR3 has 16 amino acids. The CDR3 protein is CASSERATGVRLEAFF. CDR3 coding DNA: TGTGCCAGCAGTGAACGAGCCACAGGGGTTCGTCTTGAAGCTTTCTTT.

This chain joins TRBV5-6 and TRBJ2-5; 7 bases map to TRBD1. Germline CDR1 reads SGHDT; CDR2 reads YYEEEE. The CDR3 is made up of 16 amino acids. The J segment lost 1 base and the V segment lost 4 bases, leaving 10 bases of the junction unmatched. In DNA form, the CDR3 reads TGTGCCAGCAGCGTTACCTTACAGGGGAGCCAAGAGACCCAGTACTTC. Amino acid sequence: CASSVTLQGSQETQYF.

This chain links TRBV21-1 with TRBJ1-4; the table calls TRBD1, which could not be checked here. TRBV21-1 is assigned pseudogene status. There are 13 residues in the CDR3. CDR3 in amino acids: CASTPQDNEKLFF. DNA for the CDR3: TGTGCCAGCACCCCACAGGACAATGAAAAACTGTTTTTT.

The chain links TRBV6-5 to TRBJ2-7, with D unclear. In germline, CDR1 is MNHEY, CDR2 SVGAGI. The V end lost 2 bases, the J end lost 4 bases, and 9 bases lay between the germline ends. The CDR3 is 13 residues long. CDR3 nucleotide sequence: TGTGCCAGCAGTTACGGTAGCTTGTACGAGCAGTACTTC. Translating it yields CASSYGSLYEQYF.

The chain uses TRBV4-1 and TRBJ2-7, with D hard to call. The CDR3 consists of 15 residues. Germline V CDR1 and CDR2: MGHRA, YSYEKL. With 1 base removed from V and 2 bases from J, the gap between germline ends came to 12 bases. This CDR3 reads CASSQGGARPYEQYF. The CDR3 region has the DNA TGCGCCAGCAGCCAAGGAGGCGCGAGACCCTACGAGCAGTACTTC.

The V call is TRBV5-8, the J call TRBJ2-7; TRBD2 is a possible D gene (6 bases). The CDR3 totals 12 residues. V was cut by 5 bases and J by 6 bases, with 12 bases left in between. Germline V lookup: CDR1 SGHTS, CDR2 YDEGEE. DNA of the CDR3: TGTGCCAGCAGATACCAGGGAGGCGAGCAGTACTTC. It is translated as CASRYQGGEQYF.

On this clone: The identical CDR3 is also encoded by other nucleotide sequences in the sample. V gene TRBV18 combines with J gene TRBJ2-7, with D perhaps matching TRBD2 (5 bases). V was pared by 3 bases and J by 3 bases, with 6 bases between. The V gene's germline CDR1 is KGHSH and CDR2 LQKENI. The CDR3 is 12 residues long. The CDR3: CASSPEGYEQYF. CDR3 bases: TGTGCCAGCTCACCCGAGGGCTACGAGCAGTACTTC.

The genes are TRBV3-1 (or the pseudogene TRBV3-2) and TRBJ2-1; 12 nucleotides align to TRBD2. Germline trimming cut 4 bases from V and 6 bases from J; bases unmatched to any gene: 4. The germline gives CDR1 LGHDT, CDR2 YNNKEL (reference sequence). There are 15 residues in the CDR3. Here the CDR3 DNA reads TGTGCCAGCAGCCCGACTAGCGGGAGCGGCAATGAGCAGTTCTTC. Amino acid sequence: CASSPTSGSGNEQFF.

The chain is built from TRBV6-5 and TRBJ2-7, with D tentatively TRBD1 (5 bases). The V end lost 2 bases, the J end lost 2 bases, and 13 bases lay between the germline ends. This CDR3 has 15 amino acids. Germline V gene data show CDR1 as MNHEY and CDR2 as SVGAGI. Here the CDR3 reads CASSYGVTGPYEQYF. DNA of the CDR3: TGTGCCAGCAGTTACGGGGTTACAGGCCCCTACGAGCAGTACTTC.

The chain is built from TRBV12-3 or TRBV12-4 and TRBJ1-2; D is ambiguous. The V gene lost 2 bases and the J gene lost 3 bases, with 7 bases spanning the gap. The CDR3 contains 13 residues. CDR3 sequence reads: CASSLREDYGYTF. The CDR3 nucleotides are TGTGCCAGCAGTTTAAGGGAGGACTATGGCTACACCTTC.

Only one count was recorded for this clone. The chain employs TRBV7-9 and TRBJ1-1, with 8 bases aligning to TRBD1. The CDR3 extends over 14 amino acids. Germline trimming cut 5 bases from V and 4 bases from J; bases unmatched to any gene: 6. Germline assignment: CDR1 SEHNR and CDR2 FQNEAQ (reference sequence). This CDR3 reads CASSLSGGFTEAFF. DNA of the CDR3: TGTGCCAGCAGCCTATCAGGGGGCTTCACTGAAGCTTTCTTT.

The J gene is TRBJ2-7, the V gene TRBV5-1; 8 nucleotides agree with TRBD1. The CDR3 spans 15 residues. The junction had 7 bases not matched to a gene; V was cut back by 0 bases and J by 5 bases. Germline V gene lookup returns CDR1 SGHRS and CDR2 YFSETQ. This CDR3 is CASSLAGRGPHEQYF. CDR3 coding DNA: TGCGCCAGCAGCTTGGCGGGCAGGGGGCCTCACGAGCAGTACTTC. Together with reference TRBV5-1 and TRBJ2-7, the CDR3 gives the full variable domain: KAGVTQTPRYLIKTRGQQVTLSCSPISGHRSVSWYQQTPGQGLQFLFEYFSETQRNKGNFPGRFSGRQFSNSRSEMNVSTLELGDSALYLCASSLAGRGPHEQYFGPGTRLTVT.

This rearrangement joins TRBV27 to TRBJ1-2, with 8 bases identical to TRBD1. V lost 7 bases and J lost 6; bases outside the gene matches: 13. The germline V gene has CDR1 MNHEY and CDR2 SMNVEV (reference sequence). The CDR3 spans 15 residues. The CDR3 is CASTPVYRGSDGYTF. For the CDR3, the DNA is TGTGCCAGCACCCCAGTTTACAGGGGGAGTGATGGCTACACCTTC.

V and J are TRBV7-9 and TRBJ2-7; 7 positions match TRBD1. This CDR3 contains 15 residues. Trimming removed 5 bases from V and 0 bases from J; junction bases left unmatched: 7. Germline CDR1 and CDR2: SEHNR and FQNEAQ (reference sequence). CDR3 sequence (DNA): TGTGCCAGCAGCAGGCGACAGGGCTACTCCTACGAGCAGTACTTC. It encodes CASSRRQGYSYEQYF.